This T cell receptor (beta chain) was found in a study of CD8 T cells in ankylosing spondylitis. TCRdb re-analysed the 5' RACE reads in MiXCR, keeping a single row per CDR3 protein. This sample has roughly 200,000 distinct CDR3 sequences, with over 10% found just once. The study, taken as a whole, reports: A motif in TCR beta, a set of under ten highly homologous variants, appeared characteristic of ankylosing spondylitis blood. Disease-associated clonotypes exhibited CD8+ identity and were relatively infrequent in peripheral blood.

About this clonotype: Its antigen remains unknown.

The TCR comes from a male donor with ankylosing spondylitis or in good health (not recorded which). Sequencing was performed on blood, either unsorted or a sorted T cell fraction (not recorded which).

The DNA for the CDR3 is TGTGCCAGCAGCTCCCTCCGACTAGCGGGGGGGCAATTTGAGCAGTTCTTC. Protein: CASSSLRLAGGQFEQFF. V and J are TRBV7-9 and TRBJ2-1, with 14 bases identical to TRBD2. Germline V gene data show CDR1 as SEHNR and CDR2 as FQNEAQ (reference sequence). This CDR3 has 17 residues. The V and J ends lost 4 bases and 9 bases, in that order; junction bases with no gene match: 11. Full variable domain (remainder filled in from reference TRBV7-9 and TRBJ2-1): DTGVSQNPRHKITKRGQNVTFRCDPISEHNRLYWYRQTLGQGPEFLTYFQNEAQLEKSRLLSDRFSAERPKGSFSTLEIQRTEQGDSAMYLCASSSLRLAGGQFEQFFGPGTRLTVL.